Presented here are 8 T cell receptor beta chains from one specimen sequenced in a study of cytomegalovirus exposure and HLA in healthy donors (dated by TCRdb to the late 2010s). The protocol used for the library was the immunoSEQ multiplex PCR assay. The multiplex PCR relied on a mix of 60 forward primers for TCR Vbeta segments and 13 reverse primers for TCR Jbeta segments. What TCRdb holds here is the immuneACCESS table cut down to in-frame rearrangements. Part of the clones is not present; checked against another copy, under half of the missing clones reflect an unresolved V gene, and the others are unexplained. This sample holds over 40,000 clones; roughly 64% were observed only once. More than 10% of the sample lies in the top ten. The sequenced sample consisted of PBMCs. The receptors come from a man aged 60-69 years in good health and CMV-seropositive.

This clone was observed a few times. The rearrangement uses TRBV5-1 and TRBJ1-3; no clear D gene. The CDR3 sequence is 14 residues long. Germline CDR1 and CDR2: SGHRS and YFSETQ. Trimming shortened V by 0 bases and J by 0 bases, and 4 bases separated the two germline ends. DNA for the CDR3: TGCGCCAGCAGCTTGGCTCCCTCTGGAAACACCATATATTTT. It translates to CASSLAPSGNTIYF.

The chain links TRBV7-2 to TRBJ2-1; 7 bases map to TRBD2. V lost 1 base to trimming and J lost 12 bases; unmatched junction nucleotides: 12. The CDR3 contains 15 residues. CDR1 and CDR2 from the germline V gene are SGHTA and FQGNSA. CDR3 sequence (DNA): TGTGCCAGCAGCTTAGTGGGACTAACCCCAGGCGGGCAGTTCTTC. Translation: CASSLVGLTPGGQFF.

This sequence joins TRBV11-2 and TRBJ2-3, with 9 positions matching TRBD2. Germline V lookup: CDR1 SGHAT, CDR2 FQNNGV. The CDR3 has 16 amino acids. The ends lost 3 bases at V and 4 bases at J; junction bases unmatched: 8. For the CDR3, the DNA is TGTGCCAGCAGCTTCATCGGCGCGGGGGGGGCAGATACGCAGTATTTT. Amino acids: CASSFIGAGGADTQYF.

This clone turned up a few times. An end of the junction does not agree with germline; a read error may underlie this. The J gene is TRBJ1-2, the V gene TRBV7-9; perhaps TRBD1 as D (5 bases). Germline V gene data show CDR1 as SEHNR and CDR2 as FQNEAQ (reference sequence). CDR3 length equals 12 residues. The CDR3 region has the DNA TGTGCCAGCAGCTTGAGCTATGGGGGGAGATTCTTC. It codes for CASSLSYGGRFF.

V gene TRBV29-1 combines with J gene TRBJ2-7, with 10 bases aligning to TRBD1. With V trimmed by 1 base and J by 0 bases, 9 bases remained unmatched. The CDR3 is 17 amino acids. Germline V gene sequence: CDR1 SQVTM, CDR2 ANQGSEA. CDR3 coding DNA: TGCAGCGTTGAAGCCCCATGGGGGGACAGGGGCTCCTACGAGCAGTACTTC. Translating it yields CSVEAPWGDRGSYEQYF.

The rearrangement uses TRBV27 and TRBJ1-2; D unclear. Germline CDR1 reads MNHEY; CDR2 reads SMNVEV (reference sequence). The CDR3 consists of 13 residues. Trimming removed 3 bases at V and 0 bases at J, with 5 bases between. The CDR3 loop is CASSFTANYGYTF. For the CDR3, the DNA is TGTGCCAGCAGTTTCACAGCTAACTATGGCTACACCTTC.

This clone appeared a single time. The chain recombines TRBV7-2 with TRBJ2-5; the match to TRBD2 covers 13 bases. CDR3 length equals 15 residues. CDR1 is SGHTA, CDR2 FQGNSA, per germline. V lost 5 bases to trimming and J lost 5 bases; unmatched junction nucleotides: 5. CDR3 nucleotide sequence: TGTGCCAGCAGCCGGACTAGCGGGAGTTTCGAGACCCAGTACTTC. Its translation is CASSRTSGSFETQYF.

This clone appeared a few times. This rearrangement joins TRBV5-1 to TRBJ2-5, with 9 positions matching TRBD2. Germline V gene lookup returns CDR1 SGHRS and CDR2 YFSETQ. The V and J ends lost 1 base and 5 bases, in that order; junction bases with no gene match: 6. The CDR3 consists of 15 residues. For the CDR3, the DNA is TGCGCCAGCAGCTTGCTTAGCGGGAGTGTGGAGACCCAGTACTTC. Translating it yields CASSLLSGSVETQYF.